The clone carrying this T cell receptor (beta chain) came up a few times. The source of the sample is a study of T-cell reconstitution after alpha-beta-depleted transplantation in children. There are 15 residues in the CDR3. The germline V gene encodes CDR1 SGDLS and CDR2 YYNGEE. The V gene end was trimmed by 0 bases and the J gene end by 5 bases; junction bases not matched to a gene: 5. TCRbeta library construction was performed incorporating unique molecular identifiers. TCRdb ran MiXCR on the PCR reads and lists one entry per CDR3 protein. The data contain about a million distinct CDR3 sequences, around 30% of them singletons.

The chain combines TRBV9 with TRBJ2-1, with 7 bases lining up with TRBD1. This TCR derives from a boy younger than two who had a stem cell transplant for SCID, so the T cells may come from the graft donor. Specimen: PBMCs, mostly from graft donor cells, collected 360 days after TCRalphabeta/CD19-depleted stem cell transplant. The CDR3 nucleotides are TGTGCCAGCAGCGTAGACCCGAGGGGGCACAATGAGCAGTTCTTC. This sequence encodes CASSVDPRGHNEQFF.